This TCR beta chain was recorded in a study of shared clonotypes between healthy human individuals. The protocol was immunoSEQ multiplex PCR, while the TCRdb copy is restricted to in-frame clones and leaves out a portion. The sample lists around 340,000 clones, less than 85% occurring once. The germline V gene has CDR1 SGHNT and CDR2 YENEEA. This CDR3 spans 14 amino acids. V gave up 3 bases and J gave up 2 bases, with 9 bases separating them. On this clone: Other DNA sequences within the sample encode an identical CDR3.

The rearrangement joins TRBV11-3 to TRBJ2-3; weak D call: TRBD2 (5 bases). The sequenced sample was memory CD4+ T cells sorted from blood. Subset denoted: CD45RA-negative fraction. The receptor was derived from a man aged 25-45 years in good health. CDR3: CASSLGGLTDTQYF. CDR3 coding DNA: TGTGCCAGCAGCTTGGGCGGGCTCACAGATACGCAGTATTTT.